Listed below are T cell receptor beta chains from one sample, sequenced in a study of blood T cell repertoires in COVID-19. TCRdb keeps only in-frame clones here, not all; method: immunoSEQ multiplex PCR. Altogether approximately 150,000 clones are present, about 90% being singletons, with the ten largest covering around 1.2%. Input material: PBMCs or T cells enriched from blood (not recorded which). All receptors derive from a human donor with acute COVID-19. The donor label of this sample is uncertain. Each CDR3 is given with its conserved first and last residue. Each record gives: J gene, D gene, V gene, clone size, CDR3 DNA, CDR3 protein. The D gene is left open where the match is weak. Clone sizes are given selectively: once, few, many, or a class where the clone is expanded.

j_call: TRBJ2-3; d_call: .; v_call: TRBV28; clone_size: .; cdr3_nt: TGTGCCAGCAGTTTGGGCACCACAGATACGCAGTATTTT; cdr3_aa: CASSLGTTDTQYF
j_call: TRBJ1-1; d_call: .; v_call: TRBV7-6; clone_size: .; cdr3_nt: TGTGCCAGCAGCGCAGGGGAGGGCACTGAAGCTTTCTTT; cdr3_aa: CASSAGEGTEAFF
j_call: TRBJ1-2; d_call: .; v_call: TRBV28; clone_size: .; cdr3_nt: TGTGCCAGCAGTTCGCCCTCAGGACAGTTGGCTTACACCTTC; cdr3_aa: CASSSPSGQLAYTF
j_call: TRBJ1-5; d_call: .; v_call: TRBV1; clone_size: .; cdr3_nt: TGCACCACCCCGAAGAGGGGGTGTTGGCGTCAGCCCCAGCATTTT; cdr3_aa: CTTPKRGCWRQPQHF
j_call: TRBJ1-2; d_call: .; v_call: TRBV11-2; clone_size: .; cdr3_nt: TGTGCCAGCAGCTTAGGGACTGGCTATGGCTACACCTTC; cdr3_aa: CASSLGTGYGYTF
j_call: TRBJ2-5; d_call: .; v_call: TRBV5-4; clone_size: .; cdr3_nt: TGTGCCAGCAGCCTAATTGGAGACAGAAGTCAAGAGACCCAGTACTTC; cdr3_aa: CASSLIGDRSQETQYF
j_call: TRBJ2-7; d_call: TRBD2; v_call: TRBV19; clone_size: .; cdr3_nt: TGTGCCAGTAGTATAGGCTCCAGCGGGGGCTACGAGCAGTACTTC; cdr3_aa: CASSIGSSGGYEQYF
j_call: TRBJ2-3; d_call: TRBD2; v_call: TRBV5-1; clone_size: .; cdr3_nt: TGCGCCAGCAGCTTGGGCCCGGGACTAGCGTCGTTCACAGATACGCAGTATTTT; cdr3_aa: CASSLGPGLASFTDTQYF
j_call: TRBJ1-6; d_call: .; v_call: TRBV7-3; clone_size: few; cdr3_nt: TGTGCCAGCAAAATCAGTGTATCCTATAATTCACCCCTCCACTTT; cdr3_aa: CASKISVSYNSPLHF
j_call: TRBJ1-1; d_call: .; v_call: TRBV5-1; clone_size: once; cdr3_nt: TGCGCCAGCAGCTACGGACAGATGAACACTGAAGCTTTCTTT; cdr3_aa: CASSYGQMNTEAFF
j_call: TRBJ2-5; d_call: TRBD2; v_call: TRBV2; clone_size: .; cdr3_nt: TGTGCCAGCAAACCGGGACTAGCGGAGACCCAGTACTTC; cdr3_aa: CASKPGLAETQYF
j_call: TRBJ1-2; d_call: TRBD1; v_call: TRBV28; clone_size: .; cdr3_nt: TGTGCCAGCAGCGCCGTGACAGGGTCCAACTATGGCTACACCTTC; cdr3_aa: CASSAVTGSNYGYTF
j_call: TRBJ2-1; d_call: .; v_call: TRBV6-5; clone_size: .; cdr3_nt: TGTGCCAGCAGGAGCGACAGGGCCGGGGGAAATGAGCAGTTCTTC; cdr3_aa: CASRSDRAGGNEQFF
j_call: TRBJ1-2; d_call: TRBD1; v_call: TRBV4-3; clone_size: .; cdr3_nt: TGCGCCAGCAGCCAGGACAGGGGAGGATATGGCTACACCTTC; cdr3_aa: CASSQDRGGYGYTF
j_call: TRBJ1-1; d_call: .; v_call: TRBV9; clone_size: .; cdr3_nt: TGTGCCAGCAGCGTAGCCGGGAGAAAAGCTTTCTTT; cdr3_aa: CASSVAGRKAFF
j_call: TRBJ1-5; d_call: .; v_call: TRBV19; clone_size: .; cdr3_nt: TGTGCCAGTGCGACAGCTGACTCACTTAGCAATCAGCCCCAGCATTTT; cdr3_aa: CASATADSLSNQPQHF
j_call: TRBJ1-4; d_call: .; v_call: TRBV18; clone_size: few; cdr3_nt: TGTGCCAGCTCACCACTTCCGGGGTCAACTAATGAAAAACTGTTTTTT; cdr3_aa: CASSPLPGSTNEKLFF
j_call: TRBJ1-2; d_call: TRBD1; v_call: TRBV2; clone_size: .; cdr3_nt: TGTGCCAGCAGGGGCGGGACAGCTAACTATGGCTACACCTTC; cdr3_aa: CASRGGTANYGYTF
j_call: TRBJ2-5; d_call: .; v_call: TRBV9; clone_size: .; cdr3_nt: TGTGCCAGCAGCCCCGCCGAGGGAGGAGAGACCCAGTACTTC; cdr3_aa: CASSPAEGGETQYF
j_call: TRBJ1-2; d_call: .; v_call: TRBV5-1; clone_size: .; cdr3_nt: TGCGCCAGCAGCTTGGCGTGGGGCTCGGGTGGCTACACCTTC; cdr3_aa: CASSLAWGSGGYTF
j_call: TRBJ2-3; d_call: .; v_call: TRBV19; clone_size: .; cdr3_nt: TGTGCCAGTAGTATAGAATACAGGGTAGGCACAGATACGCAGTATTTT; cdr3_aa: CASSIEYRVGTDTQYF
j_call: TRBJ2-7; d_call: .; v_call: TRBV19; clone_size: .; cdr3_nt: TGTGCCAGTAGTATTTGGTGGGGCGCGGACGACGAGCAGTACTTC; cdr3_aa: CASSIWWGADDEQYF
j_call: TRBJ1-5; d_call: .; v_call: TRBV29-1; clone_size: .; cdr3_nt: TGCAGCGTTGTTCAGGGCAATCAGCCCCAGCATTTT; cdr3_aa: CSVVQGNQPQHF
j_call: TRBJ1-1; d_call: TRBD1; v_call: TRBV7-9; clone_size: .; cdr3_nt: TGTGCCAGCAGCTCCCCACAGGGGGCCCAGCCTGAAGCTTTCTTT; cdr3_aa: CASSSPQGAQPEAFF
j_call: TRBJ2-3; d_call: TRBD2; v_call: TRBV7-8; clone_size: .; cdr3_nt: TGTGCCAGCAGCTTAAAGGAGGGAGAGCGGGGGGGCCGAACAGATACGCAGTATTTT; cdr3_aa: CASSLKEGERGGRTDTQYF
j_call: TRBJ2-2; d_call: .; v_call: TRBV4-3; clone_size: .; cdr3_nt: TGCGCCAGCAGCTGGGGTCGGGGGGCCGCCGGGGAGCTGTTTTTT; cdr3_aa: CASSWGRGAAGELFF
j_call: TRBJ2-3; d_call: TRBD2; v_call: TRBV4-2; clone_size: once; cdr3_nt: TGTGCCAGCAGCCAAGATGTCCAGCGGGGGTTTGGAGATACGCAGTATTTT; cdr3_aa: CASSQDVQRGFGDTQYF
j_call: TRBJ2-7; d_call: TRBD1; v_call: TRBV30; clone_size: .; cdr3_nt: TGTGCCTGGAGTGTAGTTCAGGGGGCATACGAGCAGTACTTC; cdr3_aa: CAWSVVQGAYEQYF
j_call: TRBJ2-1; d_call: .; v_call: TRBV18; clone_size: .; cdr3_nt: TGTGCCAGCTCACCAAGGCGGGGAGCCCTCTACAATGAGCAGTTCTTC; cdr3_aa: CASSPRRGALYNEQFF
j_call: TRBJ1-2; d_call: TRBD1; v_call: TRBV6-2/TRBV6-3; clone_size: once; cdr3_nt: TGTGCCAGCAGTTATTTTACAGGGGTCTATGGCTACACCTTC; cdr3_aa: CASSYFTGVYGYTF
j_call: TRBJ1-2; d_call: TRBD1; v_call: TRBV5-5; clone_size: .; cdr3_nt: TGTGCCAGCAGCGCCTCCGGGACAGGGGGCGTAAATGGCTACACCTTC; cdr3_aa: CASSASGTGGVNGYTF
j_call: TRBJ1-2; d_call: TRBD1; v_call: TRBV9; clone_size: .; cdr3_nt: TGTGCCAGCAGCGTAGGGGGCACGGGACAGCTCTATGGCTACACCTTC; cdr3_aa: CASSVGGTGQLYGYTF
j_call: TRBJ1-2; d_call: TRBD1; v_call: TRBV7-6; clone_size: few; cdr3_nt: TGTGCCAGCAGCCAGAATCTATATAGGACAGGGAACTATGGCTACACCTTC; cdr3_aa: CASSQNLYRTGNYGYTF
j_call: TRBJ2-2; d_call: .; v_call: TRBV7-3; clone_size: .; cdr3_nt: TGTGCCAGCAGCTTAGGAGGGGCCAACACCGGGGAGCTGTTTTTT; cdr3_aa: CASSLGGANTGELFF
j_call: TRBJ2-1; d_call: TRBD2; v_call: TRBV18; clone_size: few; cdr3_nt: TGTGCCAGCTCACCACCGAGTCGGGGGGACAATGAGCAGTTCTTC; cdr3_aa: CASSPPSRGDNEQFF
j_call: TRBJ1-3; d_call: .; v_call: TRBV5-5; clone_size: .; cdr3_nt: TGTGCCAGCAGCCCGGACACCTCCGAAACCATATATTTT; cdr3_aa: CASSPDTSETIYF
j_call: TRBJ2-5; d_call: .; v_call: TRBV29-1; clone_size: .; cdr3_nt: TGCAGCGTTGAAATAGGGGCAGAGACCCAGTACTTC; cdr3_aa: CSVEIGAETQYF
j_call: TRBJ1-1; d_call: .; v_call: TRBV9; clone_size: .; cdr3_nt: TGTGCCAGCAGCGTAGAGGGGGTGAACACTGAAGCTTTCTTT; cdr3_aa: CASSVEGVNTEAFF
j_call: TRBJ2-5; d_call: TRBD1; v_call: TRBV24-1; clone_size: .; cdr3_nt: TGTGCCACCAGTGACAGGAAACGGACAGGCATGGCCCAAGAGACCCAGTACTTC; cdr3_aa: CATSDRKRTGMAQETQYF
j_call: TRBJ2-1; d_call: TRBD2; v_call: TRBV19; clone_size: .; cdr3_nt: TGTGCCAGTAGTAGGACTAGCGGGGGGGCCAACAATGAGCAGTTCTTC; cdr3_aa: CASSRTSGGANNEQFF
j_call: TRBJ2-7; d_call: TRBD1; v_call: TRBV7-9; clone_size: .; cdr3_nt: TGTGCCAGCAGCTGGGGACCGGGACAGGGGTTCGGCGAGCAGTACTTC; cdr3_aa: CASSWGPGQGFGEQYF
j_call: TRBJ2-1; d_call: .; v_call: TRBV10-2; clone_size: .; cdr3_nt: TGCGCCAGCACTGGACTGGTAAGCTCCTACAATGAGCAGTTCTTC; cdr3_aa: CASTGLVSSYNEQFF